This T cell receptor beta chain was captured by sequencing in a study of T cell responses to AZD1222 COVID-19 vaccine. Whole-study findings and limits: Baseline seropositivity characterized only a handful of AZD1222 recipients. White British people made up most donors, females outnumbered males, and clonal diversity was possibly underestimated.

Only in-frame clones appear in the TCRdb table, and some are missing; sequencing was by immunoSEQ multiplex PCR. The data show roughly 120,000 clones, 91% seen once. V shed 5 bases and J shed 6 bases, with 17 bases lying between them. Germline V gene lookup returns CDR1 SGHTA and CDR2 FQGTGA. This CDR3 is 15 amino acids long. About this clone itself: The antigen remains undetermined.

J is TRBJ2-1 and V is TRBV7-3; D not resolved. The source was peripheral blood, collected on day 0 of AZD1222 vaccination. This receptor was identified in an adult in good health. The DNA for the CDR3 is TGTGCCAGCAGCCTACGTAAGACGCAAGGCAATGAGCAGTTCTTC. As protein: CASSLRKTQGNEQFF.